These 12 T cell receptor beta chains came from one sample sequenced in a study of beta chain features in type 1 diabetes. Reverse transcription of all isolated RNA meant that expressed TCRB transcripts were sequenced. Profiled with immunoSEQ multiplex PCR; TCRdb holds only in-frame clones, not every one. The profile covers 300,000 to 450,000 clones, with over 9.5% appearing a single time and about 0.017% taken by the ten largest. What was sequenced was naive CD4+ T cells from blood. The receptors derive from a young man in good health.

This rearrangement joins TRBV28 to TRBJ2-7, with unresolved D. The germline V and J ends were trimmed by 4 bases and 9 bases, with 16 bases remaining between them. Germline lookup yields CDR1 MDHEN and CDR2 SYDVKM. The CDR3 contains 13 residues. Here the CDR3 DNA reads TGTGCCAGCAGTTCACACCACTCGACGGGGCAGTACTTC. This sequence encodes CASSSHHSTGQYF.

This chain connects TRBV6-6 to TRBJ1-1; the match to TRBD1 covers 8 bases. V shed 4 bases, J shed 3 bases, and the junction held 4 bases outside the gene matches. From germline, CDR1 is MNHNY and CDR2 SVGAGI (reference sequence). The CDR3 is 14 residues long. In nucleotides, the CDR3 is TGTGCCAGCAGTTCCGGGACAGGATACACTGAAGCTTTCTTT. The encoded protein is CASSSGTGYTEAFF.

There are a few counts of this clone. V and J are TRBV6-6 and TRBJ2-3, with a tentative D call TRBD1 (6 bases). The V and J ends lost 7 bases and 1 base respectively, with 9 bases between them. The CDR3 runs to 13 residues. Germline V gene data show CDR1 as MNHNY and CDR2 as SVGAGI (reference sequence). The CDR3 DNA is TGTGCCAGCACCGAGGGGGGCACAGATACGCAGTATTTT. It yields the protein CASTEGGTDTQYF.

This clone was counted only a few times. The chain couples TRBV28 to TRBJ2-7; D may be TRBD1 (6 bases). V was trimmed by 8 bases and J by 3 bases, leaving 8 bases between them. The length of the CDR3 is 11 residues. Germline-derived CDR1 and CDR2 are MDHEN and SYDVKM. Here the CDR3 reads CASGTLYEQYF. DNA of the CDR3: TGTGCCAGCGGGACACTCTACGAGCAGTACTTC.

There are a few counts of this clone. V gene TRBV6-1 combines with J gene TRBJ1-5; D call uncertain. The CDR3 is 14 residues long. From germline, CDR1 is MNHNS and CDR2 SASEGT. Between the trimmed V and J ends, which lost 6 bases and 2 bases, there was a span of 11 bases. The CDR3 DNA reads TGTGCCAGCAGCGTTGACAAAGGCAATCAGCCCCAGCATTTT. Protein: CASSVDKGNQPQHF.

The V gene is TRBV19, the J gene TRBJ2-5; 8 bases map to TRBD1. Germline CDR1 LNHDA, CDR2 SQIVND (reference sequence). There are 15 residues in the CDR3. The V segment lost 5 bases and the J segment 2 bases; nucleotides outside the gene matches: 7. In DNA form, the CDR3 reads TGTGCCAGTAGTTTCGCCAGGACAGGGCAAGAGACCCAGTACTTC. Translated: CASSFARTGQETQYF.

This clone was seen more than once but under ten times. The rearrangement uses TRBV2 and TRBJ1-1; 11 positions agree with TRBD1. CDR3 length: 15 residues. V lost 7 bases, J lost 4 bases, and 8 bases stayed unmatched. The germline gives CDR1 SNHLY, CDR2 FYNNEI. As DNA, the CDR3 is TGTGCCAGCATACTTAGGGACAGGGGGTTCACTGAAGCTTTCTTT. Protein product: CASILRDRGFTEAFF.

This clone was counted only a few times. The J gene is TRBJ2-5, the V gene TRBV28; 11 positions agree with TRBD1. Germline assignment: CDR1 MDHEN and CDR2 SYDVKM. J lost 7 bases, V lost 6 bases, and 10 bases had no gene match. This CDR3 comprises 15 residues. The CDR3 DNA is TGTGCCAGCAGCTTGGACAGGGGGCTTCGCGGGACCCAGTACTTC. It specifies CASSLDRGLRGTQYF.

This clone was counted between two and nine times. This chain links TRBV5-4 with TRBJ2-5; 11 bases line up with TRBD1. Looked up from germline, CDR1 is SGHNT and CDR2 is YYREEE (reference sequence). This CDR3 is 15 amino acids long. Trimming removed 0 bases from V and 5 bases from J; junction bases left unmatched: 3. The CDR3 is CASSLGTGGRETQYF. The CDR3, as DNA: TGTGCCAGCAGCTTGGGGACAGGGGGCCGGGAGACCCAGTACTTC.

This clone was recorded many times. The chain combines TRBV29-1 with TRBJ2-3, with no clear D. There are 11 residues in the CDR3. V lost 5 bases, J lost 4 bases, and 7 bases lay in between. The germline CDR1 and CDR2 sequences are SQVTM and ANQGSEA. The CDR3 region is CSVRRADTQYF. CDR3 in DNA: TGCAGCGTTCGACGGGCAGATACGCAGTATTTT.

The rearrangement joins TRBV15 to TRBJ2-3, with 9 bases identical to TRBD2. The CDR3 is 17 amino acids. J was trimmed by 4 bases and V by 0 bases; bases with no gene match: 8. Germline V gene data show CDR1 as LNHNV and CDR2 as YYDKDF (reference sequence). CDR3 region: CATSRDAPGLASDTQYF. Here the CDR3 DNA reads TGTGCCACCAGCAGAGACGCGCCGGGACTAGCTTCAGATACGCAGTATTTT.

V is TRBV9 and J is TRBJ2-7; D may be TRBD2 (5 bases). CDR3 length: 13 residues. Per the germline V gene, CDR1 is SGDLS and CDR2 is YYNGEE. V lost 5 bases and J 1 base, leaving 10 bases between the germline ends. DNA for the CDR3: TGTGCCAGCAGGTTGAGGGAGTCCTACGAGCAGTACTTC. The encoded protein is CASRLRESYEQYF.